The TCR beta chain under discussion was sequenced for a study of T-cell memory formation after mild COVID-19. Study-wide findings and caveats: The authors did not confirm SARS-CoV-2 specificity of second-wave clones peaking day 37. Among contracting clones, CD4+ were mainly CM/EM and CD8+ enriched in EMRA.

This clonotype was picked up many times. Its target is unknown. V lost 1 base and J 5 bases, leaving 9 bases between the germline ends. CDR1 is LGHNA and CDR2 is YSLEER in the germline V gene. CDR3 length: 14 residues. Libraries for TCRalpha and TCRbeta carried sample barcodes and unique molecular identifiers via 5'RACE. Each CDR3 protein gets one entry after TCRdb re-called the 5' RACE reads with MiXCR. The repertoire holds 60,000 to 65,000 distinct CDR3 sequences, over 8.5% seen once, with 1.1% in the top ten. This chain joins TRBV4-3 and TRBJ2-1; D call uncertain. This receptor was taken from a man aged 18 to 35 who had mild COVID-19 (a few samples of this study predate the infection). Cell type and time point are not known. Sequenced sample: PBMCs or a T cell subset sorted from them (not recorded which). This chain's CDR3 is CASSQVARDNEQFF. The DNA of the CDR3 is TGCGCCAGCAGCCAAGTTGCTAGAGACAATGAGCAGTTCTTC.